This passage covers 18 T cell receptor beta chains from one sample sequenced in a study of blood T cell repertoires in COVID-19. Assay used: immunoSEQ multiplex PCR; TCRdb lists only in-frame clones, some missing. The profile shows more than 70,000 clones, around 90% of them singletons. Sequencing was done on a sample of peripheral blood. The receptors stem from a man in his fifties with active COVID-19.

The chain has TRBV7-9 and TRBJ1-1; TRBD1 matches at 8 bases. The CDR3 is 14 residues long. The trim removed 5 bases at V and 4 bases at J, leaving 6 bases unmatched. Germline assignment: CDR1 SEHNR and CDR2 FQNEAQ (reference sequence). For the CDR3, the DNA is TGTGCCAGCAGCGCGCAGACAGGGGCCACTGAAGCTTTCTTT. Amino acid sequence: CASSAQTGATEAFF.

CDR3 sequence (DNA): TGTGCCAGCAGCCAAGACATCCAGGGGGCTGGTGGCTACACCTTC. Protein product: CASSQDIQGAGGYTF. V gene TRBV3-1 (or the pseudogene TRBV3-2) combines with J gene TRBJ1-2; TRBD1 aligns across 8 bases. V lost 0 bases, J lost 7 bases, and 7 bases stayed unmatched. Germline assignment: CDR1 LGHDT and CDR2 YNNKEL (reference sequence). There are 15 residues in the CDR3.

The rearrangement links TRBV5-1 to TRBJ2-5, with 13 bases identical to TRBD2. This CDR3 is 17 amino acids long. Germline assignment: CDR1 SGHRS and CDR2 YFSETQ. The junction had 5 bases not matched to a gene; V was cut back by 2 bases and J by 1 base. The CDR3 reads CASSFGLAGVLQETQYF. DNA for the CDR3: TGCGCCAGCAGCTTCGGACTAGCGGGGGTTCTCCAAGAGACCCAGTACTTC.

The chain uses TRBV30 and TRBJ1-1; D unresolved. Trimming pared 4 bases from V and 0 bases from J, leaving 9 bases between. This CDR3 comprises 13 residues. Per the germline V gene, CDR1 is GTSNPN and CDR2 is SVGIG (reference sequence). CDR3: CAWNRVMNTEAFF. The CDR3, as DNA: TGTGCCTGGAACAGAGTCATGAACACTGAAGCTTTCTTT.

The chain is built from TRBV27 and TRBJ1-2; tentatively, D is TRBD1 (5 bases). There are 15 residues in the CDR3. The germline gives CDR1 MNHEY, CDR2 SMNVEV (reference sequence). Between the trimmed V and J ends, which lost 11 bases and 2 bases, there was a span of 21 bases. The CDR3 region is CAVRSNQGTNYGYTF. The CDR3 nucleotides are TGTGCCGTCCGGTCGAACCAGGGAACGAACTATGGCTACACCTTC.

V usage is TRBV18 and J usage is TRBJ2-7; the match to TRBD1 covers 8 bases. The V segment lost 0 bases and the J segment 5 bases; nucleotides outside the gene matches: 3. Germline CDR1 and CDR2: KGHSH and LQKENI. This CDR3 comprises 14 residues. The DNA for the CDR3 is TGTGCCAGCTCACCACCAACAGGGGGTGACGAGCAGTACTTC. This sequence encodes CASSPPTGGDEQYF.

The count of this clone is one. The chain links TRBV11-2 to TRBJ2-1; tentative D call: TRBD1 (6 bases). This CDR3 spans 15 amino acids. Trimming took 6 bases from V and 2 from J, leaving 14 bases between them. The germline gives CDR1 SGHAT, CDR2 FQNNGV. The CDR3 DNA reads as TGTGCCAGCAGGAGCTTACAGGGTGCCTACAATGAGCAGTTCTTC. Translated: CASRSLQGAYNEQFF.

The chain combines TRBV7-2 with TRBJ2-7, with D tentatively TRBD1 (5 bases). V was shortened by 7 bases and J by 0 bases, with 13 bases between the two germline ends. CDR1 and CDR2 (germline): SGHTA, FQGNSA. The CDR3 length is 14 residues. This CDR3 is CASTPLDISYEQYF. The CDR3 nucleotides read TGTGCCAGCACCCCCCTGGACATCTCCTACGAGCAGTACTTC.

The genes are TRBV6-5 and TRBJ2-7, with TRBD1 identical over 8 bases. The CDR3 has 15 residues. Per the germline V gene, CDR1 is MNHEY and CDR2 is SVGAGI. V gave up 2 bases and J gave up 2 bases; unmatched junction bases: 5. CDR3 coding DNA: TGTGCCAGCAGTTACGGGACAGGAGGCACCTACGAGCAGTACTTC. This codes for CASSYGTGGTYEQYF.

This rearrangement joins TRBV21-1 to TRBJ1-2; TRBD1, the table's D call, lacks a check against the DNA. TRBV21-1 is recorded as a pseudogene. The CDR3 has 19 amino acids. The CDR3: CASSKEGTGWDKANYGYTF. The CDR3 nucleotides read TGTGCCAGCAGCAAAGAGGGAACAGGGTGGGACAAGGCTAACTATGGCTACACCTTC.

The V gene is TRBV3-1 (or the pseudogene TRBV3-2), the J gene TRBJ2-5; 8 nucleotides align to TRBD1. J gave up 4 bases and V 4 bases, and 11 bases lay outside the gene matches. This CDR3 has 16 amino acids. The V gene's germline CDR1 is LGHDT and CDR2 YNNKEL (reference sequence). The CDR3 DNA reads as TGTGCCAGCAGCCGGGCCAGGACAGGGAAGGCAGAGACCCAGTACTTC. It codes for CASSRARTGKAETQYF.

The V and J genes are TRBV5-4 and TRBJ2-7; TRBD1 matches at 10 bases. With 4 bases clipped from V and 5 bases from J, the junction kept 6 bases outside the gene matches. This CDR3 is 14 amino acids long. From germline, CDR1 is SGHNT and CDR2 YYREEE (reference sequence). CDR3 nucleotides: TGTGCCAGCAGCAGGCCGGGACAGGGGAACGAGCAGTACTTC. Residues: CASSRPGQGNEQYF.

The V gene is TRBV28, the J gene TRBJ2-5, with 9 bases matching TRBD1. Germline assignment: CDR1 MDHEN and CDR2 SYDVKM. This CDR3 spans 13 amino acids. Unmatched junction bases numbered 8, after V lost 10 bases and J lost 5 bases. This chain's CDR3 is CAITGQGSETQYF. The CDR3 DNA is TGTGCCATCACGGGACAGGGTTCCGAGACCCAGTACTTC.

The rearrangement links TRBV6-1 to TRBJ2-7, with 7 bases fitting TRBD1. Germline V gives CDR1 MNHNS, CDR2 SASEGT. The trim removed 2 bases at V and 3 bases at J, leaving 7 bases unmatched. The CDR3 is made up of 15 amino acids. This CDR3 reads CASSEYRGDYYEQYF. In nucleotides, the CDR3 is TGTGCCAGCAGTGAATACAGGGGCGATTACTACGAGCAGTACTTC.

The chain is built from TRBV5-4 and TRBJ2-5; TRBD2 matches at 13 bases. The CDR3 extends over 16 amino acids. The germline V gene has CDR1 SGHNT and CDR2 YYREEE (reference sequence). J lost 4 bases, V lost 4 bases, and 7 bases had no gene match. The CDR3 here is CASSPQGLAGVETQYF. As DNA, the CDR3 is TGTGCCAGCAGCCCTCAAGGACTAGCGGGAGTAGAGACCCAGTACTTC.

V is TRBV29-1 and J is TRBJ2-7; 8 positions match TRBD2. There are 13 residues in the CDR3. Germline V gene data show CDR1 as SQVTM and CDR2 as ANQGSEA. Losses at the gene ends were 4 bases for V and 4 bases for J; bases not matched to a gene: 6. The CDR3: CSVVNRGRYEQYF. DNA for the CDR3: TGCAGCGTTGTGAACCGCGGGAGGTACGAGCAGTACTTC.

V gene TRBV19 combines with J gene TRBJ2-7; the D gene is possibly TRBD2 (6 bases). CDR3 length: 16 residues. The V end was cut by 4 bases, the J end by 0 bases, with 16 bases between. The germline V gene encodes CDR1 LNHDA and CDR2 SQIVND (reference sequence). This CDR3 is CASSNPGSGLSYEQYF. CDR3 sequence (DNA): TGTGCCAGTAGTAACCCCGGTAGCGGCCTCTCCTACGAGCAGTACTTC.

The chain recombines TRBV18 with TRBJ1-2, with a tentative D call TRBD1 (6 bases). Looked up from germline, CDR1 is KGHSH and CDR2 is LQKENI. The V end lost 1 base, the J end lost 6 bases, and 18 bases lay between the germline ends. The CDR3 consists of 16 residues. DNA for the CDR3: TGTGCCAGCTCACCACTGAAGGACCCAGGGGCGGATGGCTACACCTTC. Translating it yields CASSPLKDPGADGYTF.